These 10 T cell receptor beta chains came from one sample sequenced in a study of beta chain features in type 1 diabetes. Expressed TCRB transcripts were sequenced, since all the RNA that had been isolated was reverse transcribed. TCRdb keeps only in-frame clones here, not all; method: immunoSEQ multiplex PCR. The data contain 300,000 to 400,000 clones, roughly 13% of them singletons. Sequencing input: naive CD4+ T cells from blood. The source of these receptors is a man younger than 35 in good health.

The chain combines TRBV28 with TRBJ2-5; the D is unclear. The germline CDR1 and CDR2 sequences are MDHEN and SYDVKM. CDR3 length: 10 amino acids. Trimming stripped 10 bases from V and 5 bases from J, with 8 bases between. The CDR3 here is CATLGETQYF. DNA for the CDR3: TGTGCCACCCTCGGGGAGACCCAGTACTTC.

This rearrangement joins TRBV29-1 to TRBJ2-7; 9 nucleotides line up with TRBD1. Germline loops: CDR1 SQVTM, CDR2 ANQGSEA. This CDR3 region has 16 residues. V was clipped by 5 bases and J by 4 bases; unmatched bases: 15. CDR3 protein: CSVSGDYGTGRYEQYF. DNA of the CDR3: TGCAGCGTTAGCGGAGATTACGGGACAGGGAGGTACGAGCAGTACTTC.

This chain joins TRBV30 and TRBJ2-7; 7 bases line up with TRBD2. J lost 5 bases, V lost 4 bases, and 8 bases had no gene match. The CDR3 runs to 13 residues. CDR1 is GTSNPN and CDR2 is SVGIG in the germline V gene (reference sequence). The CDR3 loop reads CAWTSGFHHEQYF. The CDR3 DNA reads TGTGCCTGGACTAGCGGATTCCACCACGAGCAGTACTTC.

There are a few counts of this clone. J is TRBJ2-2 and V is TRBV7-9, with 8 bases matching TRBD2. The CDR3 covers 15 residues. After removal of 7 bases from V and 4 bases from J, the junction contained 8 bases not matched to a gene. The germline CDR1 and CDR2 sequences are SEHNR and FQNEAQ (reference sequence). Here the CDR3 DNA reads TGTGCCAGCACGGAGGGAGCGGGGGTCACCGGGGAGCTGTTTTTT. Protein sequence: CASTEGAGVTGELFF.

Only a few counts were recorded for this clone. This rearrangement joins TRBV5-1 to TRBJ1-2; no clear D. V gave up 0 bases and J gave up 3 bases, with 6 bases separating them. The CDR3 has 13 amino acids. The V gene's germline CDR1 is SGHRS and CDR2 YFSETQ. CDR3 residues: CASSLVADYGYTF. CDR3 nucleotide sequence: TGCGCCAGCAGCTTGGTCGCGGACTATGGCTACACCTTC. Supplemented by reference TRBV5-1 and TRBJ1-2, the full variable domain reads KAGVTQTPRYLIKTRGQQVTLSCSPISGHRSVSWYQQTPGQGLQFLFEYFSETQRNKGNFPGRFSGRQFSNSRSEMNVSTLELGDSALYLCASSLVADYGYTFGSGTRLTVV.

This clone was seen only a few times. This chain uses TRBV19 with TRBJ2-5; TRBD1 aligns across 8 bases. Germline V CDR1 and CDR2: LNHDA, SQIVND (reference sequence). The J segment lost 3 bases and the V segment lost 8 bases, leaving 5 bases of the junction unmatched. This CDR3 region has 13 residues. This CDR3 reads CASAQGAEETQYF. The CDR3 DNA is TGTGCCAGTGCCCAGGGGGCTGAAGAGACCCAGTACTTC.

This clone has just a few counts. V gene TRBV5-4 combines with J gene TRBJ1-1; D remains ambiguous. Trimming took off 4 bases at V and 0 bases at J, with 16 bases between the two ends. This CDR3 comprises 16 residues. Germline CDR1 reads SGHNT; CDR2 reads YYREEE (reference sequence). CDR3 DNA sequence: TGTGCCAGCAGCCGAGAGTCCGGTCTCGTGAACACTGAAGCTTTCTTT. This sequence encodes CASSRESGLVNTEAFF.

The chain couples TRBV7-3 to TRBJ2-2; 11 bases are shared with TRBD2. Germline-derived CDR1 and CDR2 are SGHTA and FQGTGA. Losses at the gene ends were 2 bases for V and 4 bases for J; bases not matched to a gene: 3. The CDR3 has 16 residues. In nucleotides, the CDR3 is TGTGCCAGCAGCTTACTAGCGGGAGGTGGCACCGGGGAGCTGTTTTTT. Its protein is CASSLLAGGGTGELFF.

This chain connects TRBV6-5 to TRBJ2-7; D unclear. CDR3 length: 13 residues. Germline CDR1 is MNHEY and CDR2 is SVGAGI. V was shortened by 4 bases and J by 2 bases, with 9 bases between the two germline ends. CDR3 region: CASSLNRAYEQYF. In DNA, the CDR3 is TGTGCCAGCAGTTTGAACAGAGCCTACGAGCAGTACTTC.

J is TRBJ1-1 and V is TRBV29-1; 7 bases match TRBD1. Germline V gene data show CDR1 as SQVTM and CDR2 as ANQGSEA. J was trimmed by 6 bases and V by 5 bases; bases with no gene match: 12. The length of the CDR3 is 14 residues. CDR3 residues: CSVKGARTISEAFF. CDR3 DNA sequence: TGCAGCGTTAAGGGGGCGAGGACAATTTCTGAAGCTTTCTTT.